Ten or more counts support the clone carrying this T cell receptor beta chain. Its target is unknown. Sequencing ends 3 residues short of the CDR3 end; the germline J gene provides the rest. This sample is part of a study of T cell clonality in common variable immunodeficiency. The CDR3 runs to 18 residues. The trim removed 8 bases at V and 1 base at J, leaving 18 bases unmatched. Germline V gene data show CDR1 as SGHRS and CDR2 as YFSETQ. Data came from immunoSEQ multiplex PCR; TCRdb stores just in-frame clones and leaves some out. This sample carries 51,000 or so clones and no singletons, and 2% to 2.5% goes to the top ten. Whole-study findings and limits: Compared with controls, CVID subjects had fewer shared TCRbeta clones. CVID subjects had higher TCRbeta clonality than healthy controls, most marked in about a third.

The specimen was peripheral blood mononuclear cells. The rearrangement joins TRBV5-1 to TRBJ2-5; TRBD2 matches at 9 bases. The sequence derives from a person aged 18 to 75 in good health. CDR3 DNA (partial): TGCGCCAGTCGAACTGGGGCTAGCGGGGAGAGATTCCAAGAGACC. It specifies CASRTGASGERFQET. The full CDR3 reads CASRTGASGERFQETQYF.